This TCR beta chain derives from a study of a mutant IDH1 vaccine in newly diagnosed glioma. Study summary: In weeks 1, 3, 5, 7, 11, 15, 19 and 23, patients were vaccinated. Vaccine dosing followed radiotherapy by 4-6 weeks, or accompanied temozolomide cycles. Patients arrived already treated with radiotherapy, temozolomide, or both, most having had both.

The protocol was immunoSEQ multiplex PCR, while the TCRdb copy is restricted to in-frame clones and leaves out a portion. Altogether 30,000 to 35,000 clones are present, about 79% being singletons, with the ten largest covering about 24%. Notes on this clone: Its target is unknown.

CDR3 length: 17 residues. V was pared by 4 bases and J by 0 bases, with 9 bases of the junction left unmatched. Germline V gene lookup returns CDR1 LGHNA and CDR2 YNFKEQ. Time point specified: week 5, during vaccination. With topical imiquimod, each dose of the vaccine consisted of 300 ug of mutant IDH1 20-mer peptide. New WHO grade 3 or 4 astrocytomas that were IDH1-mutant and ATRX-lost had been found in donors. The receptor was derived from a man between 25 and 39 years old with glioma. Sequencing was performed on PBMCs, taken from a glioma patient whose treatment included an IDH1 peptide vaccine. The V call is TRBV4-2, the J call TRBJ2-5; 9 positions match TRBD2. The CDR3 region has the DNA TGTGCCAGCAGCCTTACGGCTAGCGGGGCCCACCAAGAGACCCAGTACTTC. Translation: CASSLTASGAHQETQYF.